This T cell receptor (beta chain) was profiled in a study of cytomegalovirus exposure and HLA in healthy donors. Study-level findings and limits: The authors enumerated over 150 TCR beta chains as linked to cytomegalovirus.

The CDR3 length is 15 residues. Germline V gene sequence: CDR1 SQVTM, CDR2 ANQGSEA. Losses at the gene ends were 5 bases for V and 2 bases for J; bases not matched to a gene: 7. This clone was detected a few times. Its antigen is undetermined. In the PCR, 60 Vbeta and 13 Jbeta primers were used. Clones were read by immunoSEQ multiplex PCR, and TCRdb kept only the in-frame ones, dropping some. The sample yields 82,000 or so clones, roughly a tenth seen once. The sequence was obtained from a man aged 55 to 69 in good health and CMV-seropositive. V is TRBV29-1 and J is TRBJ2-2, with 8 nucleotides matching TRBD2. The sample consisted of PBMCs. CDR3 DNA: TGCAGCGTTTATATGGGACTAGTTAACACCGGGGAGCTGTTTTTT. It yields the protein CSVYMGLVNTGELFF.